Presented here are 26 T cell receptor beta chains from one specimen sequenced in a study of cytomegalovirus exposure and HLA in healthy donors. Amplification used 60 Vbeta primers and 13 Jbeta primers. The repertoire was sequenced with immunoSEQ multiplex PCR; TCRdb's copy has only in-frame clones and lacks some. In the table there are about 98,000 clones, around 67% of which are singletons. The material sequenced was PBMCs. The origin of the receptors is a man in his forties or fifties in good health and CMV-seronegative.

In this sample, this clone turned up a few times. V usage is TRBV27 and J usage is TRBJ2-5; 15 bases line up with TRBD2. Germline loops: CDR1 MNHEY, CDR2 SMNVEV (reference sequence). After removal of 6 bases from V and 4 bases from J, the junction contained 9 bases not matched to a gene. This CDR3 is built from 17 residues. In DNA, the CDR3 is TGTGCCAGCAGCCTCGGGACTAGCGGGGGGAGGGGAGAGACCCAGTACTTC. The encoded protein is CASSLGTSGGRGETQYF.

The V gene is TRBV5-6, the J gene TRBJ1-4; D not resolved. The CDR3 runs 13 residues. Trimming stripped 4 bases from V and 4 bases from J, with 8 bases between. Germline assignment: CDR1 SGHDT and CDR2 YYEEEE. CDR3 DNA sequence: TGTGCCAGCAGCGGCCGGGGTAATGAAAAACTGTTTTTT. Protein sequence: CASSGRGNEKLFF.

The J gene is TRBJ2-6, the V gene TRBV5-1; TRBD1 is a possible D gene (5 bases). Germline assignment: CDR1 SGHRS and CDR2 YFSETQ. Trimming took 4 bases from V and 2 from J, leaving 10 bases between them. CDR3 size: 15 residues. The CDR3 coding sequence is TGCGCCAGCAGCCCAGGGCAACCTGGGGCCAACGTCCTGACTTTC. Translated: CASSPGQPGANVLTF.

In this sample, this clone turned up once. The genes are TRBV5-1 and TRBJ2-2; D gene uncertain. Germline V gives CDR1 SGHRS, CDR2 YFSETQ. Trimming took off 0 bases at V and 6 bases at J, with 12 bases between the two ends. CDR3 length: 15 residues. CDR3 amino acids: CASSLAHSGSGELFF. Here the CDR3 DNA reads TGCGCCAGCAGCTTGGCACACAGTGGATCCGGGGAGCTGTTTTTT.

This clone was recorded a few times. This chain joins TRBV11-3 and TRBJ1-2; tentatively, D is TRBD1 (6 bases). CDR1 and CDR2 from the germline V gene are SGHNT and YENEEA. V lost 7 bases and J 4 bases, leaving 19 bases between the germline ends. The CDR3 has 15 amino acids. CDR3 loop: CASNLGDNSPYGYTF. CDR3 DNA: TGTGCCAGCAATCTTGGGGACAATAGTCCCTATGGCTACACCTTC.

This clone appeared a few times. This rearrangement joins TRBV7-2 to TRBJ1-2; D may be TRBD1 (5 bases). The CDR3 contains 13 residues. CDR1 is SGHTA and CDR2 is FQGNSA in the germline V gene. With 5 bases removed from V and 5 bases from J, the gap between germline ends came to 12 bases. CDR3 sequence: CASSQGPQYGYTF. Written as DNA, the CDR3 is TGTGCCAGCAGCCAGGGTCCCCAATATGGCTACACCTTC.

This chain links TRBV6-5 with TRBJ2-7, with 7 bases identical to TRBD1. V was clipped by 2 bases and J by 9 bases; unmatched bases: 13. Germline V gene data show CDR1 as MNHEY and CDR2 as SVGAGI. The CDR3 spans 15 residues. The CDR3 protein is CASSYTLDRSKRQYF. The CDR3 bases are TGTGCCAGCAGTTACACCTTGGACAGGTCAAAACGGCAGTACTTC.

The rearrangement links TRBV20-1 to TRBJ1-1; D ambiguous. CDR3 length: 11 amino acids. The V and J ends lost 3 bases and 5 bases respectively, with 7 bases between them. Looked up from germline, CDR1 is DFQATT and CDR2 is SNEGSKA (reference sequence). As DNA, the CDR3 is TGCAGTGCTAGCCGAGTGACTGAAGCTTTCTTT. Amino acid sequence: CSASRVTEAFF.

The genes are TRBV5-4 and TRBJ2-7; a weak D match, TRBD1 (6 bases). The CDR3 is 15 amino acids. V dropped 4 bases and J dropped 2 bases, with 16 bases sitting between them. Germline V gene data show CDR1 as SGHNT and CDR2 as YYREEE (reference sequence). Here the CDR3 reads CASSLGQTPTYEQYF. The DNA of the CDR3 is TGTGCCAGCAGCCTAGGACAGACCCCTACCTACGAGCAGTACTTC.

In this sample, this clone turned up a few times. The rearrangement uses TRBV7-2 and TRBJ2-5; maybe TRBD1 (6 bases). The last part of the DNA fits TRBJ2-7 better; the J call may be wrong. The CDR3 loop spans 15 amino acids. In germline, CDR1 is SGHTA, CDR2 FQGNSA. This chain's CDR3 is CASSPARDTPYEQYF. The CDR3, as DNA: TGTGCCAGCAGCCCTGCGAGGGACACCCCCTACGAGCAGTACTTC.

V is TRBV5-1 and J is TRBJ1-6; D unresolved. Germline CDR1 and CDR2: SGHRS and YFSETQ. CDR3 length: 16 amino acids. The V end lost 4 bases, the J end lost 6 bases, and 17 bases lay between the germline ends. This CDR3 reads CASSRTSVGFNSPLHF. CDR3 coding DNA: TGCGCCAGCAGCCGGACTTCCGTCGGCTTTAATTCACCCCTCCACTTT.

Only one count was recorded for this clone. This sequence joins TRBV4-3 and TRBJ2-1; 10 bases match TRBD1. V gave up 3 bases and J gave up 6 bases; unmatched junction bases: 2. CDR3 size: 14 residues. Germline CDR1 is LGHNA and CDR2 is YSLEER. CDR3 nucleotides: TGCGCCAGCAGCCAGGGGGACAGGGGCAATGAGCAGTTCTTC. Its translation is CASSQGDRGNEQFF.

The rearrangement joins TRBV7-9 to TRBJ1-2; 8 nucleotides agree with TRBD1. Per the germline V gene, CDR1 is SEHNR and CDR2 is FQNEAQ (reference sequence). This CDR3 is built from 14 residues. The trim removed 1 base at V and 8 bases at J, leaving 6 bases unmatched. The CDR3 sequence is CASSLGRGLGGYTF. The CDR3 nucleotides are TGTGCCAGCAGCTTAGGCAGGGGGCTAGGAGGCTACACCTTC. The whole variable domain, filled in from reference TRBV7-9 and TRBJ1-2, reads DTGVSQNPRHKITKRGQNVTFRCDPISEHNRLYWYRQTLGQGPEFLTYFQNEAQLEKSRLLSDRFSAERPKGSFSTLEIQRTEQGDSAMYLCASSLGRGLGGYTFGSGTRLTVV.

The genes are TRBV2 and TRBJ2-5; a possible D gene is TRBD1 (6 bases). CDR1 and CDR2 (germline): SNHLY, FYNNEI. Trimming took off 6 bases at V and 3 bases at J, with 11 bases between the two ends. The CDR3 contains 13 residues. The CDR3 bases are TGTGCCAGCAGGGGACAAGTAAAAGAGACCCAGTACTTC. It encodes CASRGQVKETQYF.

The V gene is TRBV15, the J gene TRBJ2-5, with a weak D call TRBD1 (5 bases). Germline V gives CDR1 LNHNV, CDR2 YYDKDF (reference sequence). The CDR3 runs to 15 residues. V gave up 6 bases and J gave up 7 bases, with 21 bases separating them. The CDR3 sequence is CATSGIDSGLRTQYF. The CDR3 DNA reads as TGTGCCACCAGTGGAATCGACAGTGGCTTACGGACCCAGTACTTC.

The chain carries TRBV29-1 and TRBJ2-3, with D possibly being TRBD1 (7 bases). Trimming pared 7 bases from V and 0 bases from J, leaving 14 bases between. Germline V gives CDR1 SQVTM, CDR2 ANQGSEA. The CDR3 totals 14 residues. The CDR3 here is CSASRGASTDTQYF. CDR3 coding DNA: TGCAGCGCTTCCAGGGGGGCCAGCACAGATACGCAGTATTTT.

The chain couples TRBV5-1 to TRBJ2-5; D is unresolved. Germline CDR1 reads SGHRS; CDR2 reads YFSETQ. Trimming removed 2 bases from V and 3 bases from J, with 11 bases in between. The CDR3 totals 14 residues. CDR3 sequence: CASSFGGREETQYF. CDR3 nucleotides: TGCGCCAGCAGCTTTGGTGGCCGGGAAGAGACCCAGTACTTC.

The chain joins TRBV28 to TRBJ1-1, with unresolved D. CDR3 length equals 11 residues. V lost 2 bases and J lost 7, with 5 bases in between. The germline gives CDR1 MDHEN, CDR2 SYDVKM. The CDR3 spells CASSLADEAFF. CDR3 in DNA: TGTGCCAGCAGTTTAGCGGATGAAGCTTTCTTT.

V usage is TRBV11-2 and J usage is TRBJ2-7; possibly TRBD1 for D (6 bases). This CDR3 has 14 residues. Germline V gene data show CDR1 as SGHAT and CDR2 as FQNNGV. Between the trimmed V and J ends, which lost 0 bases and 0 bases, there was a span of 6 bases. As DNA, the CDR3 is TGTGCCAGCAGCTTAGAGACAGGCTCCTACGAGCAGTACTTC. Protein product: CASSLETGSYEQYF.

This clone was observed a handful of times. This rearrangement joins TRBV7-3 to TRBJ2-1; D is uncertain. This CDR3 region has 12 residues. The V end was cut by 5 bases, the J end by 6 bases, with 8 bases between. Per the germline V gene, CDR1 is SGHTA and CDR2 is FQGTGA. The CDR3 region has the DNA TGTGCCAGCAGCATAGACTCCAATGAGCAGTTCTTC. This encodes CASSIDSNEQFF.

The V call is TRBV19, the J call TRBJ2-1; 13 bases line up with TRBD2. V lost 1 base to trimming and J lost 6 bases; unmatched junction nucleotides: 6. CDR1 is LNHDA and CDR2 is SQIVND in the germline V gene (reference sequence). CDR3 size: 17 residues. This CDR3 is CASSIGTSGRSVNEQFF. The CDR3 DNA reads TGTGCCAGTAGTATAGGGACTAGCGGGAGATCGGTCAATGAGCAGTTCTTC.

This chain joins TRBV9 and TRBJ2-7; D is ambiguous. CDR1 is SGDLS and CDR2 is YYNGEE in the germline V gene. CDR3 length equals 15 residues. Trimming left V 7 bases short and J 3 bases short, with 20 bases between. For the CDR3, the DNA is TGTGCCAGCTCCCCCCGGTTTGATTCTTACTACGAGCAGTACTTC. It encodes CASSPRFDSYYEQYF.

The table lists this clone with a count of one. The chain has TRBV7-9 and TRBJ1-2; D might be TRBD1 (5 bases). CDR1 and CDR2 (germline): SEHNR, FQNEAQ (reference sequence). V was trimmed by 4 bases and J by 3 bases, leaving 15 bases between them. The CDR3 is made up of 15 amino acids. CDR3 nucleotide sequence: TGTGCCAGCAGCTCTTTAAAGGGGTCGGACTATGGCTACACCTTC. It translates to CASSSLKGSDYGYTF. The full variable domain, completed using reference TRBV7-9 and TRBJ1-2, is DTGVSQNPRHKITKRGQNVTFRCDPISEHNRLYWYRQTLGQGPEFLTYFQNEAQLEKSRLLSDRFSAERPKGSFSTLEIQRTEQGDSAMYLCASSSLKGSDYGYTFGSGTRLTVV.

This chain connects TRBV4-1 to TRBJ1-1; D is unclear. Germline V gene lookup returns CDR1 MGHRA and CDR2 YSYEKL. CDR3 length: 13 amino acids. V was trimmed by 0 bases and J by 0 bases, leaving 2 bases between them. The DNA for the CDR3 is TGCGCCAGCAGCCAAGATATGAACACTGAAGCTTTCTTT. Its protein is CASSQDMNTEAFF.

V is TRBV28 and J is TRBJ1-2; the match to TRBD1 covers 11 bases. V shed 2 bases, J shed 8 bases, and the junction held 7 bases outside the gene matches. The CDR3 has 15 residues. Germline CDR1 MDHEN, CDR2 SYDVKM. CDR3: CASSLPGQGAGGYTF. Written as DNA, the CDR3 is TGTGCCAGCAGTTTACCTGGACAGGGGGCGGGCGGCTACACCTTC.

The chain is built from TRBV13 and TRBJ1-1, with D perhaps TRBD1 (6 bases). The length of the CDR3 is 13 residues. Germline V lookup: CDR1 PRHDT, CDR2 FYEKMQ (reference sequence). With 6 bases removed from V and 4 bases from J, the gap between germline ends came to 12 bases. The CDR3 sequence: CASRSIGGTEAFF. The CDR3 DNA follows: TGTGCCAGCAGGAGCATAGGGGGCACTGAAGCTTTCTTT.